Detailed here is one T cell receptor beta chain. The sequenced fragment ends 3 residues before the CDR3 boundary, so the rest is inferred from the germline J gene. This record comes from a study of T cell clonality in common variable immunodeficiency. Equal genomic DNA amounts from CVID and control samples were sequenced. Method: immunoSEQ multiplex PCR; TCRdb's copy keeps in-frame clones and lacks some. The sample has tens of thousands of clones, none seen only once. Germline V lookup: CDR1 LNHDA, CDR2 SQIVND (reference sequence). The CDR3 covers 14 residues. The rearrangement links TRBV19 to TRBJ1-4, with D possibly matching TRBD1 (6 bases). Sequencing was carried out using peripheral blood mononuclear cells. This TCR was recovered from a person aged 18-70 years in good health. The CDR3 bases that were read are TGTGCCAGTAGTCCCTGGGACAACAATTCACCA. Its protein product is CASSPWDNNSP. The complete CDR3 protein is CASSPWDNNSPLFF.